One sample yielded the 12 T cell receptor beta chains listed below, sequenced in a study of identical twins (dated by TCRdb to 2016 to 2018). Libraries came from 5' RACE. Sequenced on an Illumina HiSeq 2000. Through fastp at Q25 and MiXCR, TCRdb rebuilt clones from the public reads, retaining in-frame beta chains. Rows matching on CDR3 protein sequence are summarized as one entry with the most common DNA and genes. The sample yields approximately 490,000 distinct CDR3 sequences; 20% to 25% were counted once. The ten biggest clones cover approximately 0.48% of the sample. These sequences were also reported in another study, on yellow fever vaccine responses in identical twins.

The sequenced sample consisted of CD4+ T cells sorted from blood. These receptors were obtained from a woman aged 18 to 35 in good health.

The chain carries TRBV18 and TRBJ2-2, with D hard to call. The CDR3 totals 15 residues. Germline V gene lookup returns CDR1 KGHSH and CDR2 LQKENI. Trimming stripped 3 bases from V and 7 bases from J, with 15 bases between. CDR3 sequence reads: CASSPVPEQVGELFF. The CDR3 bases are TGTGCCAGCTCACCGGTCCCGGAGCAGGTCGGGGAGCTGTTTTTT.

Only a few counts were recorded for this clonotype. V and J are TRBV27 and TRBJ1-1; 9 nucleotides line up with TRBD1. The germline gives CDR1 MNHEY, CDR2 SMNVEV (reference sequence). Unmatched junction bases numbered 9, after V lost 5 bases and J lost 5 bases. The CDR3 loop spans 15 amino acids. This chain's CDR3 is CASSARQGVATEAFF. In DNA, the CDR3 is TGTGCCAGCAGTGCCCGACAGGGGGTGGCGACTGAAGCTTTCTTT.

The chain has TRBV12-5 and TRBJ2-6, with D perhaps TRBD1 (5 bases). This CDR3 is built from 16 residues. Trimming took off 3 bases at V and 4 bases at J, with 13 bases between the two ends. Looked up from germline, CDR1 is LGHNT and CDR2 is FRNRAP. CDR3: CASGFWGRLGANVLTF. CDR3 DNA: TGTGCTAGTGGTTTTTGGGGCCGCCTCGGGGCCAACGTCCTGACTTTC.

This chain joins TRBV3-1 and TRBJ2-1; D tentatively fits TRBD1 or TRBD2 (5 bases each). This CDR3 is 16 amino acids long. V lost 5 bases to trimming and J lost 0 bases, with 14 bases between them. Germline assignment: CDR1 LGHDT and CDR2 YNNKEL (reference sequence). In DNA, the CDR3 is TGTGCCAGCAGCACCCGGGGCGCCCTCTCCTACAATGAGCAGTTCTTC. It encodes CASSTRGALSYNEQFF.

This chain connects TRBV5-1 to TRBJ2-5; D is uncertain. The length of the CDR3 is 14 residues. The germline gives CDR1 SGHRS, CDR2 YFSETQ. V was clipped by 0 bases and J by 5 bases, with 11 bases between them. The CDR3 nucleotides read TGCGCCAGCAGCTTGGTAGGTGATCTGGAGACCCAGTACTTC. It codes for CASSLVGDLETQYF.

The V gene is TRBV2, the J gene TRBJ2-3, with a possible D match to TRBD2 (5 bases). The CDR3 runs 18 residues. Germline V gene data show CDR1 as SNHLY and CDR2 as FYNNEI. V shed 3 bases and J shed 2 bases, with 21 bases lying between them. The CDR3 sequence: CASSDGFRGSRFTDTQYF. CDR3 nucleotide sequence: TGTGCCAGCAGTGATGGGTTCAGAGGGAGTCGGTTCACAGATACGCAGTATTTT.

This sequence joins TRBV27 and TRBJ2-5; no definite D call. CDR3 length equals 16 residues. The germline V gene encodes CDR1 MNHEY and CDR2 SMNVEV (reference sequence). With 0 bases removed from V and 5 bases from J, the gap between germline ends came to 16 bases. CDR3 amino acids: CASSLSFSTRSETQYF. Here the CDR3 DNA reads TGTGCCAGCAGTTTATCGTTTTCAACACGATCGGAGACCCAGTACTTC.

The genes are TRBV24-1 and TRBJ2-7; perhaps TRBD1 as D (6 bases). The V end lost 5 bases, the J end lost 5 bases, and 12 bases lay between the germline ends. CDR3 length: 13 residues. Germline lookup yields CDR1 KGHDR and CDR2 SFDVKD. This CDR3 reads CATSGYRTDEQYF. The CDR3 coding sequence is TGTGCCACCAGTGGCTACCGGACAGACGAGCAGTACTTC.

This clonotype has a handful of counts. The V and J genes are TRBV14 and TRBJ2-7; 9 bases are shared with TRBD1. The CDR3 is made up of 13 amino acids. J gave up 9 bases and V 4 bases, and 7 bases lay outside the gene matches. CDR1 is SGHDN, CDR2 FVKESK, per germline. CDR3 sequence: CASSRAETGGQYF. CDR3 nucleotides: TGTGCCAGCAGCCGGGCCGAGACAGGGGGGCAGTACTTC.

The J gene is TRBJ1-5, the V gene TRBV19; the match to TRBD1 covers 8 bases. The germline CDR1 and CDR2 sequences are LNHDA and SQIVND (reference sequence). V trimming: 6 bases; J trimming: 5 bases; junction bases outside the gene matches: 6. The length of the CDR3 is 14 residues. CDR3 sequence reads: CASRDRALHQPQHF. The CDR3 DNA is TGTGCCAGTAGGGACAGGGCCCTCCATCAGCCCCAGCATTTT.

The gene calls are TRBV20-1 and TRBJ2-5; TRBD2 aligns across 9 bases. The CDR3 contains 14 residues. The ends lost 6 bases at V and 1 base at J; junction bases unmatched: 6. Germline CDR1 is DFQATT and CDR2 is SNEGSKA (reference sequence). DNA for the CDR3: TGCAGTGCCCTGGGACTAGCAGTCCAAGAGACCCAGTACTTC. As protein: CSALGLAVQETQYF.

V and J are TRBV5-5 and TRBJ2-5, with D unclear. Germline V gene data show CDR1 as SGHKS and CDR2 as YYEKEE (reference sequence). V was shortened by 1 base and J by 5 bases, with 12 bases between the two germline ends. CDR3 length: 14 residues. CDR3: CASSLYNRWETQYF. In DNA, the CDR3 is TGTGCCAGCAGCTTGTATAACCGTTGGGAGACCCAGTACTTC.